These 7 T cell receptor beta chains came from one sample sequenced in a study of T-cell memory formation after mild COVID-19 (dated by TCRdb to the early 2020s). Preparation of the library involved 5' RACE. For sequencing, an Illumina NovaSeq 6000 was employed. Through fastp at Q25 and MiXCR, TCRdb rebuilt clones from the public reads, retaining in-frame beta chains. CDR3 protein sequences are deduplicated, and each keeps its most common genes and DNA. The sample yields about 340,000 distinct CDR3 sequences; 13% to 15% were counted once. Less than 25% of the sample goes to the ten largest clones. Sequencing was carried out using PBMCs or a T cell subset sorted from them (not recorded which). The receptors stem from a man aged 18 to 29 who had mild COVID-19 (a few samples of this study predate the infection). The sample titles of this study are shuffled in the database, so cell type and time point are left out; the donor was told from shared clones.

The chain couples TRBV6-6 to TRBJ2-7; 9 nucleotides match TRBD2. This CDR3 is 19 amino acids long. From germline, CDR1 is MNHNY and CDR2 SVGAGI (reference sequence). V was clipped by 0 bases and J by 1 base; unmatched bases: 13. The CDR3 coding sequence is TGTGCCAGCAGTTACTCGATGGCAGCGGGGGGCGGATTATCCTACGAGCAGTACTTC. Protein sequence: CASSYSMAAGGGLSYEQYF.

CDR3 DNA: TGTGCCAGCGGCGGGGGGGCTAATGAAAAACTGTTTTTT. It encodes CASGGGANEKLFF. The chain joins TRBV28 to TRBJ1-4, with a tentative D call TRBD1 (5 bases). Germline V CDR1 and CDR2: MDHEN, SYDVKM. There are 13 residues in the CDR3. V lost 8 bases and J 3 bases, leaving 10 bases between the germline ends.

The CDR3 sequence is CASSPLTADRIYF. As DNA, the CDR3 is TGTGCCAGCAGTCCTTTGACAGCCGATCGAATATATTTT. V and J are TRBV12-3 or TRBV12-4 and TRBJ1-3; tentative D call: TRBD1 (5 bases). The CDR3 contains 13 residues. V was pared by 5 bases and J by 13 bases, with 18 bases between.

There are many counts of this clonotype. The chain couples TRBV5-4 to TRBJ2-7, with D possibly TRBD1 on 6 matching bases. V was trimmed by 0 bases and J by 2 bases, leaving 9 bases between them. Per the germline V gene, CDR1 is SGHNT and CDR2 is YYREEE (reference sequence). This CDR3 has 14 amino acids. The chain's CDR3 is CASSLGDIPYEQYF. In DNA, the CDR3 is TGTGCCAGCAGCTTGGGGGACATCCCCTACGAGCAGTACTTC.

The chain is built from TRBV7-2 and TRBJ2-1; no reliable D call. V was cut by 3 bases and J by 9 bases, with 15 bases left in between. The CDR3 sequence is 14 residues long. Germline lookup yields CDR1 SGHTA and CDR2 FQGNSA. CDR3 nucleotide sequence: TGTGCCAGCAGCTTCCGTACTCGGCAAAGTGAGCAGTTCTTC. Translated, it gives CASSFRTRQSEQFF.

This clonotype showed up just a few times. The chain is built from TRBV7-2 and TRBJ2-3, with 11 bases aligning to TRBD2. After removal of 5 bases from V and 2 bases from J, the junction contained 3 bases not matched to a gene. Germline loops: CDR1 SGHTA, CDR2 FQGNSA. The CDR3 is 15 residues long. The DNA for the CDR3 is TGTGCCAGCAGCGCACTAGCGGGGGCCACAGATACGCAGTATTTT. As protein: CASSALAGATDTQYF.

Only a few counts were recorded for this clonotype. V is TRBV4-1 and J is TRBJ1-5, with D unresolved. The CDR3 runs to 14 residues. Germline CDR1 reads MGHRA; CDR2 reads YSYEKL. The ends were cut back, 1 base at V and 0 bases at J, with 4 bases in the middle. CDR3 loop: CASSQVDSNQPQHF. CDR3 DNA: TGCGCCAGCAGCCAAGTGGATAGCAATCAGCCCCAGCATTTT.